This T cell receptor beta chain was identified in a study of naive and memory T cell subsets. This CDR3 is built from 16 residues. Germline V gives CDR1 PRHDT, CDR2 FYEKMQ (reference sequence). Trimming left V 4 bases short and J 1 base short, with 17 bases between. Study-wide results and caveats: Possibly reflecting memory cells re-expressing CD45RA, a few larger clonotypes occurred in naive repertoires, especially CD8.

A word on this clonotype: The antigen is undetermined.

The beta constant-region primer was an equimolar mix of two oligonucleotides covering TRBC1 and TRBC2. Ligated cDNA was amplified by four rounds of PCR with nested alpha and beta constant-region primers and SP2. TCRdb processed the UMI-ligation and nested PCR reads anew with MiXCR; each CDR3 protein has one entry. This table holds more than 120,000 distinct CDR3 sequences, around 21% found once. Alpha and beta libraries were amplified separately from the second PCR onward. The receptor's source is a human donor in good health. Sequenced input: naive CD8+ T cells from blood. The genes are TRBV13 and TRBJ2-7; D is unresolved. The CDR3 loop reads CASSSKRTALSYEQYF. In DNA form, the CDR3 reads TGTGCCAGCAGCTCCAAACGGACCGCACTGTCCTACGAGCAGTACTTC.